This T cell receptor (beta chain) was recovered during a study of technical replicates of blood from several donors. TCRdb's table, derived via immunoSEQ multiplex PCR, lists solely in-frame clones and lacks some. The sample includes under 80,000 clones, 80% to 95% of them seen just once. The CDR3 has 14 amino acids. Germline V gene data show CDR1 as MNHNS and CDR2 as SASEGT. Trimming stripped 4 bases from V and 1 base from J, with 7 bases between. V usage is TRBV6-1 and J usage is TRBJ1-4; D is unclear. The TCR comes from a human donor in good health. Some clones in this sample may be carry-over from other donors' samples. Sequenced: T cells isolated from PBMCs. The chain's CDR3 is CASSVFRTNEKLFF. CDR3 coding DNA: TGTGCCAGCAGTGTTTTTAGAACTAATGAAAAACTGTTTTTT.